This T cell receptor (beta chain) appears in the sequencing data of a study of CD4+ T cells in melanoma. Overall study findings and caveats: A reported correlation linked neoantigen-specific CD4+ T cells to CD8+, macrophage and B cell function. Reportedly, melanoma neoantigen-specific CD4+ T cells showed varied differentiation states.

The protocol was immunoSEQ multiplex PCR, while the TCRdb copy is restricted to in-frame clones and leaves out a portion. The top ten clones hold roughly 5.2% of a sample with 15,000 to 20,000 clones, 65% to 85% of them seen once. About this clone itself: Its antigen is not identified.

Germline V CDR1 and CDR2: SGHTA, FQGTGA. There are 12 residues in the CDR3. Trimming removed 3 bases from V and 9 bases from J, with 9 bases in between. The specimen sequenced was cells from a culture (not recorded whether cultured in vitro). The gene calls are TRBV7-3 and TRBJ2-1; maybe TRBD1 (6 bases). The sequence was obtained from a human donor with melanoma. For the CDR3, the DNA is TGTGCCAGCAGCTTCCTACAGGGTGAGCAGTTCTTC. Residues: CASSFLQGEQFF.